One T cell receptor beta chain is described in this entry. This record belongs to a study of HIV-infected patients and healthy controls. The V gene's germline CDR1 is SGHTA and CDR2 FQGNSA. V lost 5 bases and J 8 bases, leaving 22 bases between the germline ends. This CDR3 spans 16 amino acids. TCRdb itself ran the 5' RACE reads through MiXCR, one entry per CDR3 protein. This table has about 64,000 distinct CDR3 sequences, under 25% appearing once. The sequencing sample was made of CD4+ T cells from blood. The TCR comes from a human donor in good health. This sequence joins TRBV7-2 and TRBJ1-5, with a weak D call TRBD1 (5 bases). CDR3 sequence (DNA): TGTGCCAGCAGCCCCCAGGACATGAGGCTTGGGGAGCCCCAGCATTTT. Translating gives CASSPQDMRLGEPQHF.